Below are 16 T cell receptor beta chains sequenced from a single sample in a study of blood T cell repertoires in COVID-19. Clones were sequenced by immunoSEQ multiplex PCR, and TCRdb holds only the in-frame ones, with some missing. The table has around 31,000 clones, 88% seen once. Material for sequencing was peripheral blood. Receptors originate from a man aged 55 to 70 with COVID-19, enrolled during active disease.

The V gene is TRBV14, the J gene TRBJ1-4; D unclear. Trimming took off 1 base at V and 4 bases at J, with 19 bases between the two ends. The V gene's germline CDR1 is SGHDN and CDR2 FVKESK. The CDR3 runs 18 residues. CDR3 in amino acids: CASSQGARSNAYNEKLFF. Here the CDR3 DNA reads TGTGCCAGCAGCCAAGGAGCCCGATCAAACGCCTATAATGAAAAACTGTTTTTT.

The chain links TRBV3-1 (or the pseudogene TRBV3-2) to TRBJ2-1; D remains unclear. Looked up from germline, CDR1 is LGHDT and CDR2 is YNNKEL (reference sequence). The germline V and J ends were trimmed by 1 base and 3 bases, with 10 bases remaining between them. CDR3 length: 15 residues. The CDR3 DNA reads TGTGCCAGCAGCCAAGCTGGGTCGGGCTACAATGAGCAGTTCTTC. It specifies CASSQAGSGYNEQFF.

The rearrangement joins TRBV7-3 to TRBJ2-7; 7 nucleotides match TRBD1. CDR3 length: 13 amino acids. Germline CDR1 SGHTA, CDR2 FQGTGA. The V gene end was trimmed by 5 bases and the J gene end by 3 bases; junction bases not matched to a gene: 4. This CDR3 is CASSTGTDYEQYF. The CDR3 bases are TGTGCCAGCAGCACCGGGACAGACTACGAGCAGTACTTC.

This chain joins TRBV7-2 and TRBJ2-7; 13 bases are shared with TRBD2. From germline, CDR1 is SGHTA and CDR2 FQGNSA. J lost 12 bases, V lost 4 bases, and 12 bases had no gene match. The CDR3 totals 15 residues. DNA of the CDR3: TGTGCCAGCAGCTCACACATCACTAGCGGGGGGGTAGGGTACTTC. This sequence encodes CASSSHITSGGVGYF.

V is TRBV19 and J is TRBJ1-5; TRBD1 matches at 9 bases. With 7 bases clipped from V and 5 bases from J, the junction kept 3 bases outside the gene matches. The CDR3 has 13 residues. Germline assignment: CDR1 LNHDA and CDR2 SQIVND (reference sequence). This chain's CDR3 is CASKTGGYQPQHF. CDR3 nucleotides: TGTGCCAGTAAGACAGGGGGATATCAGCCCCAGCATTTT. Drawing the rest from reference TRBV19 and TRBJ1-5, the complete variable domain is DGGITQSPKYLFRKEGQNVTLSCEQNLNHDAMYWYRQDPGQGLRLIYYSQIVNDFQKGDIAEGYSVSREKKESFPLTVTSAQKNPTAFYLCASKTGGYQPQHFGDGTRLSIL.

The CDR3 DNA follows: TGTGCCAGCATCCTAGGGGTGACTGAAGCTTTCTTT. This sequence encodes CASILGVTEAFF. This chain joins TRBV11-2 and TRBJ1-1; a possible D gene is TRBD1 (5 bases). Trimming cost V 7 bases and J 5 bases, with 11 bases left between them. This CDR3 is built from 12 residues. Germline V gives CDR1 SGHAT, CDR2 FQNNGV.

The V call is TRBV19, the J call TRBJ1-1, with TRBD1 matching over 8 bases. The CDR3 covers 14 residues. Germline values: CDR1 LNHDA, CDR2 SQIVND (reference sequence). The trim removed 5 bases at V and 3 bases at J, leaving 5 bases unmatched. The CDR3: CASSPDREYTEAFF. The CDR3, as DNA: TGTGCCAGTAGTCCGGACAGGGAGTACACTGAAGCTTTCTTT. The complete variable domain, with remaining parts taken from reference TRBV19 and TRBJ1-1, reads DGGITQSPKYLFRKEGQNVTLSCEQNLNHDAMYWYRQDPGQGLRLIYYSQIVNDFQKGDIAEGYSVSREKKESFPLTVTSAQKNPTAFYLCASSPDREYTEAFFGQGTRLTVV.

The chain employs TRBV18 and TRBJ1-6; D uncertain. This CDR3 is built from 15 residues. CDR1 is KGHSH and CDR2 is LQKENI in the germline V gene. Deletions cut 0 bases from V and 10 bases from J, with 13 bases between. The CDR3 nucleotides are TGTGCCAGCTCACCACCGACTCCAAGGCAATCACCCCTCCACTTT. It is translated as CASSPPTPRQSPLHF.

This clone was seen once. This chain connects TRBV14 to TRBJ2-7; TRBD2 matches at 8 bases. The CDR3 consists of 17 residues. The germline CDR1 and CDR2 sequences are SGHDN and FVKESK. After removal of 4 bases from V and 2 bases from J, the junction contained 13 bases not matched to a gene. The CDR3 reads CASSPHISSGGAYEQYF. CDR3 in DNA: TGTGCCAGCAGCCCCCACATATCCTCGGGAGGGGCCTACGAGCAGTACTTC.

V and J are TRBV30 and TRBJ2-7; TRBD2 is a possible D gene (5 bases). Germline lookup yields CDR1 GTSNPN and CDR2 SVGIG (reference sequence). This CDR3 is 16 amino acids long. V was shortened by 2 bases and J by 0 bases, with 17 bases between the two germline ends. The CDR3 region is CAWSFTAEAPSYEQYF. Here the CDR3 DNA reads TGTGCCTGGAGTTTCACAGCGGAGGCCCCCTCCTACGAGCAGTACTTC.

V gene TRBV10-3 combines with J gene TRBJ1-4, with 8 bases lining up with TRBD1. The V gene's germline CDR1 is ENHRY and CDR2 SYGVKD. This CDR3 contains 14 residues. V shed 8 bases and J 7 bases; nucleotides not matched to a gene: 9. The CDR3 sequence: CAIGPTGAPEKLFF. The CDR3 bases are TGTGCCATCGGCCCGACAGGGGCTCCTGAAAAACTGTTTTTT.

This chain uses TRBV9 with TRBJ2-5; TRBD1 aligns across 7 bases. J was trimmed by 9 bases and V by 4 bases; bases with no gene match: 9. Germline assignment: CDR1 SGDLS and CDR2 YYNGEE. The CDR3 totals 13 residues. Written as DNA, the CDR3 is TGTGCCAGCAGCAGGGACAGAGGAGACTCCCAGTACTTC. Its protein product is CASSRDRGDSQYF.

The rearrangement links TRBV7-2 to TRBJ2-7, with TRBD2 as a possible D gene (5 bases). The germline V gene encodes CDR1 SGHTA and CDR2 FQGNSA. The V end was cut by 5 bases, the J end by 5 bases, with 13 bases between. The CDR3 sequence is 13 residues long. This CDR3 reads CASSTSYGNEQYF. The CDR3 nucleotides read TGTGCCAGCAGCACCTCGTACGGGAACGAGCAGTACTTC.

The chain uses TRBV5-4 and TRBJ2-2; 7 nucleotides align to TRBD1. After removal of 0 bases from V and 0 bases from J, the junction contained 2 bases not matched to a gene. CDR3 length: 16 amino acids. From germline, CDR1 is SGHNT and CDR2 YYREEE (reference sequence). The CDR3 region is CASSLGQGSNTGELFF. The CDR3 DNA is TGTGCCAGCAGCTTGGGACAGGGCTCGAACACCGGGGAGCTGTTTTTT.

This clone was observed a few times. V and J are TRBV19 and TRBJ1-3; D gene unclear. Trimming removed 8 bases from V and 0 bases from J, with 8 bases in between. Germline-derived CDR1 and CDR2 are LNHDA and SQIVND (reference sequence). The CDR3 contains 13 residues. For the CDR3, the DNA is TGTGCCAGTTCGGAGAGCTCTGGAAACACCATATATTTT. This codes for CASSESSGNTIYF. The whole variable domain, remainder taken from reference TRBV19 and TRBJ1-3, is DGGITQSPKYLFRKEGQNVTLSCEQNLNHDAMYWYRQDPGQGLRLIYYSQIVNDFQKGDIAEGYSVSREKKESFPLTVTSAQKNPTAFYLCASSESSGNTIYFGEGSWLTVV.

This sequence joins TRBV27 and TRBJ1-6; the D gene is possibly TRBD1 (6 bases). The germline gives CDR1 MNHEY, CDR2 SMNVEV (reference sequence). V lost 5 bases and J lost 7, with 12 bases in between. This CDR3 contains 14 residues. The CDR3 sequence is CASSHWTVNSPLHF. In DNA, the CDR3 is TGTGCCAGCAGTCACTGGACAGTGAATTCACCCCTCCACTTT.